The 13 T cell receptor beta chains given below trace back to one sample, sequenced in a study of blood T cell repertoires in COVID-19. Here immunoSEQ multiplex PCR was the method, and the copy in TCRdb shows in-frame clones only, minus some. This table holds 350,000 or so clones, about nine tenths found once. Sequencing used peripheral blood. These receptors came from a woman aged 55-69 years with COVID-19, enrolled during active disease.

The chain has TRBV5-1 and TRBJ2-7, with 9 bases fitting TRBD1. There are 14 residues in the CDR3. Germline V gene sequence: CDR1 SGHRS, CDR2 YFSETQ. V gave up 2 bases and J gave up 6 bases; unmatched junction bases: 6. CDR3 nucleotides: TGCGCCAGCAGCTTAGGGACAGGGCTAAGCGAGCAGTACTTC. Translation: CASSLGTGLSEQYF.

This chain uses TRBV25-1 with TRBJ1-5; unclear D gene. The CDR3 sequence is 14 residues long. Germline lookup yields CDR1 MGHDK and CDR2 SYGVNS. The ends were cut back, 5 bases at V and 0 bases at J, with 8 bases in the middle. The CDR3: CASSTQYSNQPQHF. The CDR3 DNA reads as TGTGCCAGCAGTACCCAGTATAGCAATCAGCCCCAGCATTTT. The variable domain in full, completed from reference TRBV25-1 and TRBJ1-5, reads EADIYQTPRYLVIGTGKKITLECSQTMGHDKMYWYQQDPGMELHLIHYSYGVNSTEKGDLSSESTVSRIRTEHFPLTLESARPSHTSQYLCASSTQYSNQPQHFGDGTRLSIL.

There are a few counts of this clone. The V and J genes are TRBV7-2 and TRBJ2-1, with a tentative D call TRBD1 (6 bases). The CDR3 is 14 amino acids. The V end was cut by 7 bases, the J end by 7 bases, with 17 bases between. Germline V lookup: CDR1 SGHTA, CDR2 FQGNSA. This chain's CDR3 is CASTPLGGRNEQFF. DNA for the CDR3: TGTGCCAGCACCCCGCTAGGGGGAAGGAATGAGCAGTTCTTC.

V and J are TRBV5-1 and TRBJ2-7, with 10 nucleotides matching TRBD1. This CDR3 comprises 19 residues. Trimming took 0 bases from V and 6 from J; bases not matched to a gene: 18. CDR1 is SGHRS, CDR2 YFSETQ, per germline. The CDR3 bases are TGCGCCAGCAGCTTGGGCGGAGGAAGTGACAGGGGGCGCTGGAGCGAGCAGTACTTC. Translation gives CASSLGGGSDRGRWSEQYF. Complete variable domain (other parts from reference TRBV5-1 and TRBJ2-7): KAGVTQTPRYLIKTRGQQVTLSCSPISGHRSVSWYQQTPGQGLQFLFEYFSETQRNKGNFPGRFSGRQFSNSRSEMNVSTLELGDSALYLCASSLGGGSDRGRWSEQYFGPGTRLTVT.

The chain joins TRBV5-8 to TRBJ1-4; possibly TRBD1 for D (5 bases). Germline assignment: CDR1 SGHTS and CDR2 YDEGEE. V lost 4 bases and J lost 8, with 21 bases in between. This CDR3 is 16 amino acids long. Here the CDR3 reads CASSPNRGLGPEKLFF. The CDR3, as DNA: TGTGCCAGCAGCCCAAATAGGGGATTGGGGCCAGAAAAACTGTTTTTT. Full variable domain (missing parts from reference TRBV5-8 and TRBJ1-4): EAGVTQSPTHLIKTRGQQATLRCSPISGHTSVYWYQQALGLGLQFLLWYDEGEERNRGNFPPRFSGRQFPNYSSELNVNALELEDSALYLCASSPNRGLGPEKLFFGSGTQLSVL.

This chain joins TRBV19 and TRBJ2-5, with 10 nucleotides matching TRBD2. Trimming cost V 6 bases and J 3 bases; bases outside gene matches: 7. The germline V gene has CDR1 LNHDA and CDR2 SQIVND (reference sequence). This CDR3 is 15 amino acids long. CDR3 nucleotides: TGTGCCAGTAGGTTGATAGCGGGGGGTAAAGAGACCCAGTACTTC. This codes for CASRLIAGGKETQYF.

V is TRBV7-2 and J is TRBJ2-1, with D maybe TRBD2 (6 bases). The CDR3 extends over 16 amino acids. V was clipped by 5 bases and J by 3 bases, with 17 bases between them. CDR1 is SGHTA, CDR2 FQGNSA, per germline. The chain's CDR3 is CASSSSGGVSYNEQFF. The CDR3 DNA follows: TGTGCCAGCAGCAGTTCGGGCGGGGTTAGCTACAATGAGCAGTTCTTC.

This clone was seen just once. The gene calls are TRBV7-8 and TRBJ1-2; 7 positions agree with TRBD1. CDR1 is SGHVS, CDR2 FQNEAQ, per germline. With V trimmed by 1 base and J by 8 bases, 7 bases remained unmatched. This CDR3 region has 14 residues. As DNA, the CDR3 is TGTGCCAGCAGCTTAGGGGTAGGGGGCGAGGGCTACACCTTC. It translates to CASSLGVGGEGYTF.

CDR3: CASEVLDTQYF. The CDR3 DNA reads TGTGCCAGCGAGGTATTGGATACGCAGTATTTT. The rearrangement joins TRBV2 to TRBJ2-3; D is unresolved. The germline V and J ends were trimmed by 8 bases and 6 bases, with 9 bases remaining between them. The CDR3 consists of 11 residues. Germline V CDR1 and CDR2: SNHLY, FYNNEI.

The chain has TRBV19 and TRBJ1-5, with 7 bases matching TRBD1. Looked up from germline, CDR1 is LNHDA and CDR2 is SQIVND (reference sequence). Trimming removed 7 bases from V and 1 base from J; junction bases left unmatched: 13. The CDR3 contains 17 residues. The CDR3 DNA sequence: TGTGCCAGTACCGCTCGCGACAGGGCAGGGAGCAATCAGCCCCAGCATTTT. This codes for CASTARDRAGSNQPQHF.

The chain couples TRBV19 to TRBJ1-6; D perhaps matches TRBD1 (5 bases). The V gene lost 11 bases and the J gene lost 3 bases, with 14 bases spanning the gap. Germline values: CDR1 LNHDA, CDR2 SQIVND (reference sequence). The CDR3 sequence is 14 residues long. CDR3 sequence reads: CASTTRDYNSPLHF. CDR3 nucleotide sequence: TGTGCCTCCACCACCAGGGACTATAATTCACCCCTCCACTTT.

This clone has a handful of counts. The chain is built from TRBV10-2 and TRBJ1-4, with 8 nucleotides matching TRBD1. Germline-derived CDR1 and CDR2 are WSHSY and SAAADI. CDR3 size: 14 residues. V gave up 6 bases and J gave up 8 bases; unmatched junction bases: 8. CDR3 in amino acids: CASRAGGAREKLFF. The CDR3 DNA is TGCGCCAGCAGAGCAGGGGGCGCAAGGGAAAAACTGTTTTTT.

The gene calls are TRBV2 and TRBJ2-7; TRBD2 matches at 9 bases. There are 14 residues in the CDR3. Germline CDR1 and CDR2: SNHLY and FYNNEI. V lost 3 bases to trimming and J lost 8 bases; unmatched junction nucleotides: 8. CDR3 region: CASSERGGGIKQYF. The CDR3 region has the DNA TGTGCCAGCAGTGAGCGCGGGGGGGGCATCAAGCAGTACTTC. Based on the CDR3 plus reference TRBV2 and TRBJ2-7, the full variable domain is EPEVTQTPSHQVTQMGQEVILRCVPISNHLYFYWYRQILGQKVEFLVSFYNNEISEKSEIFDDQFSVERPDGSNFTLKIRSTKLEDSAMYFCASSERGGGIKQYFGPGTRLTVT.